Sequencing of this TCR beta chain was carried out in a study of regulatory and conventional T cells in RAG deficiency. The study, taken as a whole, reports: Compared with controls, unique Treg TCR beta sequences dropped roughly 94-fold in Omenn syndrome and CID/AS.

The CDR3 length is 14 residues. The ends were cut back, 4 bases at V and 0 bases at J, with 10 bases in the middle. Germline lookup yields CDR1 SGHAT and CDR2 FQDESV (reference sequence). TCRdb's table, derived via immunoSEQ multiplex PCR, lists solely in-frame clones and lacks some. The data contain about 8,500 clones, 80% of them seen just once; the ten biggest clones take up under 35%. To note about this clone: Its target is unknown.

The same data also went into a second study, on regulatory T cells. That paper notes: The PCR used 52 TRBV and 13 TRBJ primers.

The rearrangement uses TRBV11-1 and TRBJ2-7, with unresolved D. The specimen was CD8+ T cells sorted from blood. This clonotype originated in a human donor in good health. CDR3 amino acids: CASSSARGSYEQYF. In DNA, the CDR3 is TGTGCCAGCAGCTCCGCTAGAGGCTCCTACGAGCAGTACTTC.